These 20 T cell receptor beta chains originate from one sample sequenced in a study of T cell responses to AZD1222 COVID-19 vaccine. The repertoire was sequenced with immunoSEQ multiplex PCR; TCRdb's copy has only in-frame clones and lacks some. The sample consists of approximately 110,000 clones, approximately 85% of them appearing once. The specimen comprised peripheral blood, sampled 28 days after the second AZD1222 dose. Source of these receptors: an adult who received the AZD1222 COVID-19 vaccine.

The V and J genes are TRBV19 and TRBJ2-3; 13 bases are shared with TRBD2. The J segment lost 5 bases and the V segment lost 5 bases, leaving 7 bases of the junction unmatched. This CDR3 has 16 residues. Germline assignment: CDR1 LNHDA and CDR2 SQIVND (reference sequence). The CDR3 DNA follows: TGTGCCAGTAGTTTACGGACTAGCGGGGGCATAGATACGCAGTATTTT. Amino acids: CASSLRTSGGIDTQYF.

The genes are TRBV5-6 and TRBJ1-2, with 7 bases matching TRBD1. The ends lost 4 bases at V and 5 bases at J; junction bases unmatched: 8. Germline V lookup: CDR1 SGHDT, CDR2 YYEEEE. The CDR3 totals 14 residues. For the CDR3, the DNA is TGTGCCAGCAGCCTTGGGACAGCGACTTATGGCTACACCTTC. Its translation is CASSLGTATYGYTF.

This clone has only a few counts. The rearrangement joins TRBV5-3 to TRBJ1-4; the match to TRBD1 covers 8 bases. Being an ORF, TRBV5-3 has a function that is uncertain. This CDR3 has 15 residues. Trimming cost V 1 base and J 8 bases; bases outside gene matches: 7. CDR3 residues: CARSLPGQGHEKLFF. Written as DNA, the CDR3 is TGTGCCAGAAGCTTGCCCGGACAGGGACACGAAAAACTGTTTTTT.

About this clone: The sample contains more than one DNA sequence encoding this CDR3. J is TRBJ1-3 and V is TRBV7-2; D gene uncertain. V was cut by 1 base and J by 3 bases, with 1 base left in between. Germline values: CDR1 SGHTA, CDR2 FQGNSA. This CDR3 comprises 12 residues. Written as DNA, the CDR3 is TGTGCCAGCAGCTTAGGTGGAAACACCATATATTTT. It is translated as CASSLGGNTIYF.

Only a few counts were recorded for this clone. V and J are TRBV6-5 and TRBJ1-2, with D unresolved. Germline CDR1 and CDR2: MNHEY and SVGAGI. V shed 2 bases and J shed 8 bases, with 9 bases lying between them. The CDR3 has 12 residues. DNA of the CDR3: TGTGCCAGCAGTTACGAGGGCCGGGGCTACACCTTC. It encodes CASSYEGRGYTF.

The chain joins TRBV9 to TRBJ2-4, with 13 bases lining up with TRBD2. Germline V CDR1 and CDR2: SGDLS, YYNGEE. The CDR3 loop spans 19 amino acids. V lost 2 bases and J lost 0; bases outside the gene matches: 8. CDR3 DNA sequence: TGTGCCAGCAGCGTCGATGGACTAGCGGGGGCAGGAGCCAAAAACATTCAGTACTTC. Translated: CASSVDGLAGAGAKNIQYF.

This clone was seen a handful of times. The V call is TRBV28, the J call TRBJ2-7; 11 bases agree with TRBD2. Germline CDR1 reads MDHEN; CDR2 reads SYDVKM. The V and J ends lost 5 bases and 2 bases, in that order; junction bases with no gene match: 2. The CDR3 extends over 14 amino acids. The CDR3 spells CASSQTSGAYEQYF. The CDR3, as DNA: TGTGCCAGCAGTCAGACTAGCGGGGCCTACGAGCAGTACTTC.

This clone came up once. The V gene is TRBV5-1, the J gene TRBJ2-5; no firm D call. Trimming left V 10 bases short and J 2 bases short, with 9 bases between. The CDR3 runs to 11 residues. Per germline, CDR1 SGHRS and CDR2 YFSETQ. CDR3: CASTLQETQYF. The CDR3 DNA is TGCGCCTCCACCTTACAAGAGACCCAGTACTTC.

The rearrangement links TRBV30 to TRBJ2-3, with TRBD2 matching 11 bases. The CDR3 totals 17 residues. Per the germline V gene, CDR1 is GTSNPN and CDR2 is SVGIG (reference sequence). The junction had 9 bases not matched to a gene; V was cut back by 0 bases and J by 4 bases. This CDR3 is CAWSVASGGRPADTQYF. The CDR3 region has the DNA TGTGCCTGGAGTGTCGCTAGCGGGGGGCGGCCCGCAGATACGCAGTATTTT.

V is TRBV4-2 and J is TRBJ1-6; D remains unclear. Germline CDR1 LGHNA, CDR2 YNFKEQ. This CDR3 has 17 residues. V lost 2 bases, J lost 6 bases, and 17 bases lay in between. The CDR3 bases are TGTGCCAGCAGCCAACGTTACGTAGGGATTGGTAATTCACCCCTCCACTTT. Residues: CASSQRYVGIGNSPLHF.

The chain couples TRBV19 to TRBJ1-4; D remains unclear. This CDR3 contains 15 residues. CDR1 is LNHDA, CDR2 SQIVND, per germline (reference sequence). With 3 bases removed from V and 10 bases from J, the gap between germline ends came to 18 bases. CDR3 coding DNA: TGTGCCAGTAGTATTACCGAATCCTCCATCGTAAAACTGTTTTTT. Translation: CASSITESSIVKLFF.

The chain carries TRBV12-3 or TRBV12-4 and TRBJ2-3; tentative D call: TRBD2 (5 bases). With 3 bases removed from V and 7 bases from J, the gap between germline ends came to 8 bases. CDR3 length: 12 residues. The CDR3 here is CASSLVGNTQYF. CDR3 nucleotide sequence: TGTGCCAGCAGTTTGGTCGGGAATACGCAGTATTTT.

This sequence joins TRBV28 and TRBJ1-2, with 7 bases matching TRBD1. The germline V gene encodes CDR1 MDHEN and CDR2 SYDVKM. The ends lost 7 bases at V and 0 bases at J; junction bases unmatched: 5. This CDR3 region has 14 residues. CDR3 amino acids: CASTRGGSNYGYTF. CDR3 nucleotide sequence: TGTGCCAGCACCAGGGGGGGGTCTAACTATGGCTACACCTTC.

V gene TRBV30 combines with J gene TRBJ1-1; D is unresolved. V was pared by 1 base and J by 1 base, with 7 bases between. Germline loops: CDR1 GTSNPN, CDR2 SVGIG (reference sequence). This CDR3 is built from 13 residues. In DNA form, the CDR3 reads TGTGCCTGGAGTGGGAAGACGAACACTGAAGCTTTCTTT. Translating it yields CAWSGKTNTEAFF.

This chain joins TRBV7-9 and TRBJ2-5; possible D gene TRBD1, 6 bases. The V gene's germline CDR1 is SEHNR and CDR2 FQNEAQ (reference sequence). V dropped 1 base and J dropped 5 bases, with 20 bases sitting between them. This CDR3 region has 17 residues. The CDR3 here is CASSLGYRQGSGETQYF. Written as DNA, the CDR3 is TGTGCCAGCAGCTTAGGGTACCGGCAGGGGTCGGGCGAGACCCAGTACTTC.

J is TRBJ2-3 and V is TRBV20-1; 7 nucleotides match TRBD2. V lost 4 bases to trimming and J lost 6 bases; unmatched junction nucleotides: 13. This CDR3 is built from 15 residues. Germline lookup yields CDR1 DFQATT and CDR2 SNEGSKA (reference sequence). Here the CDR3 DNA reads TGCAGTGCTATTGAACTAGCGTCAGAACCGGATACGCAGTATTTT. This sequence encodes CSAIELASEPDTQYF.

The V call is TRBV12-3 or TRBV12-4, the J call TRBJ1-2; 8 nucleotides match TRBD1. CDR3 size: 12 residues. Unmatched junction bases numbered 3, after V lost 7 bases and J lost 5 bases. The CDR3 region has the DNA TGTGCCAGCACTCGGGACAGGTATGGCTACACCTTC. Amino acid sequence: CASTRDRYGYTF.

As concerns this clone: The identical CDR3 is also encoded by other nucleotide sequences in the sample. The V call is TRBV5-4, the J call TRBJ2-2, with D perhaps matching TRBD1 or TRBD2 (5 bases each). Trimming took 3 bases from V and 1 from J, leaving 10 bases between them. The V gene's germline CDR1 is SGHNT and CDR2 YYREEE (reference sequence). The CDR3 extends over 15 amino acids. In DNA form, the CDR3 reads TGTGCCAGCAGCTCCGGGACGGTGAACACCGGGGAGCTGTTTTTT. Encoded protein: CASSSGTVNTGELFF.

The V and J genes are TRBV27 and TRBJ2-5; D is perhaps TRBD1 (5 bases). This CDR3 spans 15 amino acids. Germline V CDR1 and CDR2: MNHEY, SMNVEV (reference sequence). Between the trimmed V and J ends, which lost 3 bases and 3 bases, there was a span of 14 bases. The CDR3 coding sequence is TGTGCCAGCAGTTTCCGCCAGGGTGGGGAAGAGACCCAGTACTTC. This sequence encodes CASSFRQGGEETQYF.

V and J are TRBV5-1 and TRBJ1-1; 9 bases are shared with TRBD1. Trimming cost V 3 bases and J 4 bases; bases outside gene matches: 19. Germline V gives CDR1 SGHRS, CDR2 YFSETQ. This CDR3 comprises 19 residues. The chain's CDR3 is CASSSLTPDRGYRGTEAFF. The CDR3 coding sequence is TGCGCCAGCAGCTCCCTAACGCCCGACAGGGGGTACCGAGGCACTGAAGCTTTCTTT.